The rows below give T cell receptor beta chains drawn from one sample of a study of shared clonotypes between healthy human individuals. Repertoires were generated with immunoSEQ multiplex PCR, while TCRdb's copy carries only in-frame clones and drops some. This sample yields roughly 2.1 million clones, of which approximately 94% are seen a single time; about 1.8% belongs to the top ten. What was sequenced was naive CD8+ T cells from PBMCs. These receptors originate from a man aged 18-30 years in good health. Some clones in this sample may be carry-over from other donors' samples. CDR3s include the opening cysteine and the closing phenylalanine or tryptophan. D genes are given only for firm matches. Size tells how often a clone was seen (once, few, many) or the class of an expanded clone, and some rows leave it out.

j_call v_call d_call clone_size cdr3_aa cdr3_nt
TRBJ2-7 TRBV23-1 - - CASSQARFGQLKTYEQYF TGCGCCAGCAGTCAAGCCCGGTTCGGGCAGCTTAAAACCTACGAGCAGTACTTC
TRBJ2-1 TRBV27 - - CASSLQAAGYEQFF TGTGCCAGCAGTTTACAGGCCGCAGGCTATGAGCAGTTCTTC
TRBJ2-5 TRBV10-2 TRBD2 - CASSEPAGVSRETQYF TGCGCCAGCAGTGAGCCGGCGGGAGTGTCTCGAGAGACCCAGTACTTC
TRBJ1-1 TRBV19 - - CASSLSHRENTEAFF TGTGCCAGTAGTTTGAGTCACAGGGAGAACACTGAAGCTTTCTTT
TRBJ1-1 TRBV7-3 - - CASSLSEGDTEAFF TGTGCCAGCAGCTTAAGCGAGGGAGACACTGAAGCTTTCTTT
TRBJ2-1 TRBV7-6 - - CASSPETTREREQFF TGTGCCAGCAGCCCCGAGACTACCCGAGAAAGGGAGCAGTTCTTC
TRBJ2-5 TRBV6-5 - - CASSYYSGETQYF TGTGCCAGCAGTTACTACTCGGGAGAGACCCAGTACTTC
TRBJ2-1 TRBV6-5 - - CASSGAGTSNEQFF TGTGCCAGCAGTGGGGCCGGGACTTCAAATGAGCAGTTCTTC
TRBJ2-7 TRBV5-6 - - CASSPGRSAYEQYF TGTGCCAGCAGCCCCGGACGGAGCGCCTACGAGCAGTACTTC
TRBJ2-1 TRBV2 - - CASSDRGSYNEQFF TGTGCCAGCAGTGATCGGGGCTCCTACAATGAGCAGTTCTTC
TRBJ2-2 TRBV28 TRBD1 - CASSFPGGINTGELFF TGTGCCAGCAGTTTTCCAGGGGGCATTAACACCGGGGAGCTGTTTTTT
TRBJ1-5 TRBV5-4 - few CASSAFGGQPQHF TGTGCCAGCAGCGCCTTCGGAGGGCAGCCCCAGCATTTT
TRBJ1-2 TRBV21-1 - once CASSRNRGGANGYTF TGTGCCAGCAGCAGGAACAGGGGAGGGGCGAATGGCTACACCTTC
TRBJ2-2 TRBV27 TRBD1 - CATYSGTGNTGELFF TGTGCCACCTACTCCGGGACAGGGAACACCGGGGAGCTGTTTTTT
TRBJ1-2 TRBV5-6 - once CASSPGWMDQNYGYTF TGTGCCAGCAGCCCCGGGTGGATGGACCAAAACTATGGCTACACCTTC
TRBJ1-5 TRBV6-1 - - CASSENSGVGNQPQHF TGTGCCAGCAGTGAAAACAGTGGTGTTGGCAATCAGCCCCAGCATTTT
TRBJ2-2 TRBV19 - - CASISRDGRTGELFF TGTGCCAGTATCTCCCGGGACGGAAGGACCGGGGAGCTGTTTTTT
TRBJ2-7 TRBV5-1 - - CASSIAHEQYF TGCGCCAGCAGCATAGCACACGAGCAGTACTTC
TRBJ2-7 TRBV27 TRBD2 - CASSRAGLVGYEQYF TGTGCCAGCAGTCGCGCGGGACTAGTGGGCTACGAGCAGTACTTC
TRBJ1-5 TRBV28 - - CASTGYNQPQHF TGTGCCAGTACGGGTTACAATCAGCCCCAGCATTTT
TRBJ2-5 TRBV7-9 - - CAGRDLQETQYF TGTGCCGGACGGGACTTACAAGAGACCCAGTACTTC
TRBJ1-2 TRBV10-3 - - CATGSSRTDNYGYTF TGTGCTACAGGGTCCTCGCGGACTGATAACTATGGCTACACCTTC
TRBJ2-6 TRBV28 - - CASSFRPGGANVLTF TGTGCCAGCAGTTTTCGGCCTGGTGGGGCCAACGTCCTGACTTTC
TRBJ2-1 TRBV14 TRBD1 - CASSRRQGVNEQFF TGTGCCAGCAGCCGTAGACAGGGGGTCAATGAGCAGTTCTTC
TRBJ1-5 TRBV23-1 - once CASSPFGGCDNQPQHF TGCGCCAGCAGCCCTTTTGGGGGGTGTGACAATCAGCCCCAGCATTTT
TRBJ1-4 TRBV4-1 - - CASSQPIRGGNEKLFF TGCGCCAGCAGCCAACCCATTCGGGGGGGTAATGAAAAACTGTTTTTT
TRBJ2-3 TRBV5-1 TRBD2 - CASSSRLAGVTDTQYF TGCGCCAGCAGCTCAAGACTAGCGGGGGTCACAGATACGCAGTATTTT
TRBJ1-5 TRBV7-9 - - CASSPGRGGHF TGTGCCAGCAGCCCGGGAAGAGGAGGACATTTT
TRBJ2-7 TRBV7-9 TRBD2 - CASSPPTSGLSYEQYF TGTGCCAGCAGCCCTCCTACTAGCGGGCTCTCCTACGAGCAGTACTTC
TRBJ1-1 TRBV7-2 - - CASSLGPALGTEAFF TGTGCCAGCAGCTTAGGGCCGGCCCTGGGGACTGAAGCTTTCTTT
TRBJ2-7 TRBV5-6 TRBD1 - CASRVQGAYEQYF TGTGCCAGCAGAGTGCAGGGGGCCTACGAGCAGTACTTC
TRBJ2-7 TRBV6-5 TRBD1 - CASSSTGQGSYEQYF TGTGCCAGCAGTTCCACGGGACAGGGATCCTACGAGCAGTACTTC
TRBJ1-1 TRBV19 - - CATSDSPSTEAFF TGTGCCACCTCGGACAGCCCGAGCACTGAAGCTTTCTTT
TRBJ2-1 TRBV9 - - CASSVVPFSYNEQFF TGTGCCAGCAGCGTAGTGCCGTTCTCCTACAATGAGCAGTTCTTC
TRBJ1-1 TRBV16 TRBD1 - CASSPDRGRGTEAFF TGTGCCAGCAGCCCTGACAGGGGGCGTGGCACTGAAGCTTTCTTT
TRBJ1-1 TRBV19 TRBD1 - CASSMWQGDTEAFF TGTGCCAGTAGTATGTGGCAGGGGGACACTGAAGCTTTCTTT
TRBJ2-5 TRBV6-6 - - CASSSLSPRSQETQYF TGTGCCAGCAGCTCCCTAAGCCCACGCTCTCAAGAGACCCAGTACTTC
TRBJ2-7 TRBV18 - - CASSSGLAYEQYF TGTGCCAGCTCCTCCGGACTCGCCTACGAGCAGTACTTC
TRBJ2-7 TRBV4-3 - - CASSHRDNPSYEQYF TGCGCCAGCAGCCACCGGGACAACCCTTCCTACGAGCAGTACTTC
TRBJ1-3 TRBV5-5 - - CASSPNRDGNTIYF TGTGCCAGCAGCCCTAACAGGGACGGAAACACCATATATTTT
TRBJ2-1 TRBV5-4 - - CASSLATEGVNNEQFF TGTGCCAGCAGCTTGGCTACCGAAGGAGTTAACAATGAGCAGTTCTTC
TRBJ1-1 TRBV28 - - CASIYQPNTEAFF TGTGCCAGCATTTACCAACCGAACACTGAAGCTTTCTTT
TRBJ1-2 TRBV29-1 - once CSVVGGRYGYTF TGCAGCGTTGTCGGGGGAAGGTATGGCTACACCTTC
TRBJ2-3 TRBV7-9 - once CASSSSTDTDTQYF TGTGCCAGCAGCTCCTCGACCGACACAGATACGCAGTATTTT
TRBJ1-4 TRBV19 - - CASRFYEKLFF TGTGCCAGTAGATTTTATGAAAAACTGTTTTTT
TRBJ1-1 TRBV14 TRBD1 few CASSQNRDRDSDTEAFF TGTGCCAGCAGCCAAAACCGGGACAGGGATTCGGACACTGAAGCTTTCTTT